The next 25 T cell receptor beta chains were all read from a single sample in a study of T cells after yellow fever vaccination. TCRdb passed the 5' RACE reads through MiXCR, listing each CDR3 protein once. This table has around 320,000 distinct CDR3 sequences, 8.7% appearing once. Material: CD4+ T cells sorted from PBMCs, obtained 5 days after the yellow fever booster vaccination. These receptors were obtained from a man younger than 35 who received the YFV17D yellow fever vaccine.

In this sample, this clonotype turned up many times. The chain is built from TRBV20-1 and TRBJ2-7, with D unclear. The CDR3 is made up of 13 amino acids. V was shortened by 4 bases and J by 0 bases, with 10 bases between the two germline ends. Germline CDR1 DFQATT, CDR2 SNEGSKA (reference sequence). CDR3 loop: CSAKGLGSYEQYV. For the CDR3, the DNA is TGCAGTGCTAAGGGCCTGGGCTCCTACGAGCAGTACGTC.

This clonotype was seen repeatedly, ten times or more. The chain uses TRBV28 and TRBJ2-7; D not certain. The germline CDR1 and CDR2 sequences are MDHEN and SYDVKM. Trimming shortened V by 10 bases and J by 2 bases, and 18 bases separated the two germline ends. The CDR3 contains 14 residues. Here the CDR3 reads CATLRSGSAYEQYF. The CDR3 nucleotides read TGTGCCACCCTCAGATCAGGCTCAGCCTACGAGCAGTACTTC.

This clonotype was detected only a few times. The rearrangement links TRBV29-1 to TRBJ2-7; D ambiguous. V lost 7 bases to trimming and J lost 0 bases, with 7 bases between them. CDR1 and CDR2 from the germline V gene are SQVTM and ANQGSEA. The length of the CDR3 is 11 residues. In DNA form, the CDR3 reads TGCAGCGCTAGGAACTCCTACGAGCAGTACGTC. Residues: CSARNSYEQYV.

This clonotype has a handful of counts. The genes are TRBV5-1 and TRBJ2-3; no firm D call. CDR3 size: 16 residues. With 3 bases removed from V and 1 base from J, the gap between germline ends came to 15 bases. Germline lookup yields CDR1 SGHRS and CDR2 YFSETQ. For the CDR3, the DNA is TGCGCCAGCAGCTCGTCGTTGGGCGCCCGCACAGATACGCAGTATTTT. This gives the protein CASSSSLGARTDTQYF.

This clonotype showed up just a few times. The chain is built from TRBV3-1 and TRBJ2-6, with a weak D call TRBD1 (5 bases). The CDR3 has 16 residues. The V gene's germline CDR1 is LGHDT and CDR2 YNNKEL (reference sequence). Deletions cut 3 bases from V and 3 bases from J, with 12 bases between. The CDR3 spells CASSQLPGYGANVLTF. CDR3 DNA sequence: TGTGCCAGCAGCCAGCTACCAGGGTATGGGGCCAACGTCCTGACTTTC.

This clonotype was counted ten times or more. The chain carries TRBV20-1 and TRBJ2-3, with 13 bases that match TRBD2. With V trimmed by 4 bases and J by 3 bases, 13 bases remained unmatched. Germline CDR1 reads DFQATT; CDR2 reads SNEGSKA (reference sequence). This CDR3 region has 18 residues. CDR3: CSANPVPGLAGKTDTQYF. The CDR3 nucleotides are TGCAGTGCTAATCCTGTTCCGGGACTAGCGGGGAAAACAGATACGCAGTATTTT.

This clonotype was observed many times. The chain combines TRBV5-6 with TRBJ2-5; possibly TRBD1 or TRBD2 for D (5 bases each). Germline CDR1 and CDR2: SGHDT and YYEEEE. Trimming stripped 2 bases from V and 4 bases from J, with 9 bases between. The CDR3 has 13 residues. The CDR3: CASSLGDGETQYF. The CDR3 DNA reads as TGTGCCAGCAGCTTAGGGGACGGAGAGACCCAGTACTTC.

This clonotype was detected only a few times. The gene calls are TRBV12-3 or TRBV12-4 and TRBJ2-1, with 10 bases identical to TRBD2. After removal of 8 bases from V and 7 bases from J, the junction contained 8 bases not matched to a gene. The CDR3 loop spans 14 amino acids. CDR3 residues: CASVIAGGVNEQFF. In DNA, the CDR3 is TGTGCCAGCGTCATAGCGGGGGGTGTGAATGAGCAGTTCTTC.

The rearrangement uses TRBV14 and TRBJ1-1; unclear D gene. Germline CDR1 SGHDN, CDR2 FVKESK. The CDR3 runs 13 residues. V was cut by 7 bases and J by 3 bases, with 12 bases left in between. The DNA of the CDR3 is TGTGCCAGCAAGGATCGCAGCTACACTGAAGCTTTCTTT. Translating it yields CASKDRSYTEAFF.

V is TRBV5-4 and J is TRBJ2-7; maybe TRBD2 (5 bases). V was pared by 6 bases and J by 0 bases, with 19 bases between. There are 16 residues in the CDR3. The V gene's germline CDR1 is SGHNT and CDR2 YYREEE (reference sequence). CDR3 loop: CASTKRVDLSSYEQYV. In DNA, the CDR3 is TGTGCCAGCACCAAACGGGTGGACTTGAGCTCCTACGAGCAGTACGTC.

This clonotype occurred a few times. The rearrangement links TRBV7-6 to TRBJ2-3; 10 bases agree with TRBD1. The length of the CDR3 is 22 residues. CDR1 and CDR2 from the germline V gene are SGHVS and FNYEAQ. V dropped 1 base and J dropped 0; count of bases not matched to a gene: 19. DNA of the CDR3: TGTGCCAGCAGCTTAGTCCTTGTGCGGGACAGGGGACATCCGGCAAGCACAGATACGCAGTATTTT. Its protein product is CASSLVLVRDRGHPASTDTQYF.

The chain carries TRBV20-1 and TRBJ2-3; 11 bases match TRBD2. Trimming at V came to 1 base and at J to 4 bases, leaving 4 bases not matched to a gene. The CDR3 extends over 15 amino acids. CDR1 and CDR2 from the germline V gene are DFQATT and SNEGSKA (reference sequence). The CDR3 nucleotides are TGCAGTGCTAGAGTTGGGACTAGCGGATCAGATACGCAGTATTTT. Translation gives CSARVGTSGSDTQYF.

This clonotype was picked up many times. The CDR3 DNA is TGTGCCAGCAGCATCCGGCTAGCGAGCGGAGAGACCCAGTACTTC. Translating it yields CASSIRLASGETQYF. The chain couples TRBV28 to TRBJ2-5, with a possible D match to TRBD2 (6 bases). This CDR3 spans 15 amino acids. V lost 6 bases to trimming and J lost 4 bases, with 18 bases between them. The germline gives CDR1 MDHEN, CDR2 SYDVKM.

This clonotype was detected ten times or more. CDR3 nucleotide sequence: TGCGCCAGCAGCTTGGGACTAGCGGGGCCCACAGATACGCAGTATTTT. Translation gives CASSLGLAGPTDTQYF. The V gene is TRBV5-1, the J gene TRBJ2-3; 11 nucleotides align to TRBD2. CDR1 is SGHRS, CDR2 YFSETQ, per germline. The CDR3 extends over 16 amino acids. The V gene end was trimmed by 0 bases and the J gene end by 2 bases; junction bases not matched to a gene: 2.

This clonotype was recorded at least ten times. This chain connects TRBV5-1 to TRBJ2-3; D uncertain. The CDR3 is made up of 13 amino acids. From germline, CDR1 is SGHRS and CDR2 YFSETQ. V shed 1 base and J shed 2 bases, with 5 bases lying between them. In DNA, the CDR3 is TGCGCCAGCAGCTTGAAGATCACAGATACGCAGTATTTT. Translation gives CASSLKITDTQYF.

This clonotype was seen more than once but under ten times. V usage is TRBV9 and J usage is TRBJ2-7; TRBD2 aligns across 7 bases. Per the germline V gene, CDR1 is SGDLS and CDR2 is YYNGEE. The CDR3 is 16 amino acids. Trimming removed 3 bases from V and 4 bases from J; junction bases left unmatched: 13. The CDR3 is CASSAFRTSVVYEQYF. CDR3 nucleotides: TGTGCCAGCAGCGCCTTTCGAACTAGCGTAGTTTACGAGCAGTACTTC.

This clonotype was counted only a few times. The rearrangement uses TRBV5-1 and TRBJ2-1, with D tentatively TRBD1 (7 bases). The CDR3 has 15 amino acids. Trimming took 3 bases from V and 8 from J, leaving 18 bases between them. Germline-derived CDR1 and CDR2 are SGHRS and YFSETQ. DNA for the CDR3: TGCGCCAGCAGCTCGGGACAGCCGGGGGTCGATGAGCAGTTCTTC. Amino acid sequence: CASSSGQPGVDEQFF.

CDR3 residues: CSVESPGHTDTQYF. CDR3 bases: TGCAGCGTTGAATCCCCGGGGCACACAGATACGCAGTATTTT. This sequence joins TRBV29-1 and TRBJ2-3; possibly TRBD1 or TRBD2 for D (5 bases each). This CDR3 comprises 14 residues. Trimming cost V 2 bases and J 2 bases, with 11 bases left between them. Germline V CDR1 and CDR2: SQVTM, ANQGSEA.

Many counts were recorded for this clonotype. The V gene is TRBV6-5, the J gene TRBJ2-3, with TRBD2 matching over 14 bases. After removal of 2 bases from V and 6 bases from J, the junction contained 10 bases not matched to a gene. CDR3 length: 18 amino acids. CDR1 MNHEY and CDR2 SVGAGI come from the germline V gene. The CDR3 DNA is TGTGCCAGCAGTTACAACACTCCGGGACTAGCGGGGGCCGATACGCAGTATTTT. The encoded protein is CASSYNTPGLAGADTQYF.

This clonotype was counted between two and nine times. This chain links TRBV7-2 with TRBJ2-5; unclear D gene. The CDR3 is made up of 15 amino acids. The germline V and J ends were trimmed by 2 bases and 2 bases, with 12 bases remaining between them. Germline-derived CDR1 and CDR2 are SGHTA and FQGNSA. This chain's CDR3 is CASSLYKMVQETQYF. The DNA of the CDR3 is TGTGCCAGCAGCTTATATAAAATGGTACAAGAGACCCAGTACTTC.

J is TRBJ1-1 and V is TRBV7-9, with D unclear. This CDR3 is built from 13 residues. The germline V and J ends were trimmed by 4 bases and 1 base, with 7 bases remaining between them. The germline CDR1 and CDR2 sequences are SEHNR and FQNEAQ (reference sequence). The CDR3 DNA reads TGTGCCAGCAGCTCACCTCCGAACACTGAAGCTTTCTTT. It translates to CASSSPPNTEAFF.

V usage is TRBV5-1 and J usage is TRBJ2-1, with a tentative D call TRBD1 (6 bases). Germline V gene lookup returns CDR1 SGHRS and CDR2 YFSETQ. This CDR3 spans 13 amino acids. V dropped 8 bases and J dropped 0 bases, with 9 bases sitting between them. DNA of the CDR3: TGCGCCAGTGCGGACAGCTCCTACAATGAGCAGTTCTTC. Translating gives CASADSSYNEQFF.

This clonotype was seen many times. CDR3 bases: TGTGCCAGCAGCTTAGCGTTGAGGGGGGGAGCAAATGAGCAGTTCTTC. It codes for CASSLALRGGANEQFF. This chain joins TRBV7-2 and TRBJ2-1; possibly TRBD2 for D (7 bases). Trimming left V 0 bases short and J 7 bases short, with 16 bases between. Germline values: CDR1 SGHTA, CDR2 FQGNSA. The CDR3 totals 16 residues.

The chain carries TRBV5-1 and TRBJ1-2, with D uncertain. The CDR3 is 14 residues long. Between the trimmed V and J ends, which lost 2 bases and 3 bases, there was a span of 11 bases. Per the germline V gene, CDR1 is SGHRS and CDR2 is YFSETQ. CDR3 DNA: TGCGCCAGCAGCTTACAGCCTATGGACTATGGCTACACCTTC. Its protein product is CASSLQPMDYGYTF.

This clonotype has a handful of counts. The chain recombines TRBV20-1 with TRBJ2-1; TRBD2 matches 8 bases. This CDR3 contains 15 residues. Unmatched junction bases numbered 9, after V lost 4 bases and J lost 4 bases. Per germline, CDR1 DFQATT and CDR2 SNEGSKA (reference sequence). The CDR3 nucleotides read TGCAGTGCTACCCGAGCGGGGGTAAAATACAATGAGCAGTTCTTC. Residues: CSATRAGVKYNEQFF.